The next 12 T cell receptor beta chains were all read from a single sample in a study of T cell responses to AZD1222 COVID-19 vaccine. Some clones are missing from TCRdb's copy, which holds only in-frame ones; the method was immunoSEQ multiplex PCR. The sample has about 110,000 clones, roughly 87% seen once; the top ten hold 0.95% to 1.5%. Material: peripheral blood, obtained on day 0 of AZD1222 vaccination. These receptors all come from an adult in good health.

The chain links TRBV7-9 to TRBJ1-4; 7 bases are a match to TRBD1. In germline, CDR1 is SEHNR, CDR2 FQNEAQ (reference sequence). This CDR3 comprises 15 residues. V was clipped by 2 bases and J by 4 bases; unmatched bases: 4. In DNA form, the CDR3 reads TGTGCCAGCAGCTTAACAGGGGATTTTAATGAAAAACTGTTTTTT. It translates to CASSLTGDFNEKLFF.

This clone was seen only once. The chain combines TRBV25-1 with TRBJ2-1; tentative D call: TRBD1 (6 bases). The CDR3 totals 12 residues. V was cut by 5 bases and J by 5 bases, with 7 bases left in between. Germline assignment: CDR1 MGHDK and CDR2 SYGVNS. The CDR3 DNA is TGTGCCAGCAGTACAGGGAACAATGAGCAGTTCTTC. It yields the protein CASSTGNNEQFF.

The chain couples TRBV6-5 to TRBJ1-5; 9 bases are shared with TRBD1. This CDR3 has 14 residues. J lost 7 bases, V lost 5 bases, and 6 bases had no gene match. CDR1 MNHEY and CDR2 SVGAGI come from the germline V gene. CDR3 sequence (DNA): TGTGCCAGCAGTCGACAGGGGGTCGGGCAGCCCCAGCATTTT. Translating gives CASSRQGVGQPQHF.

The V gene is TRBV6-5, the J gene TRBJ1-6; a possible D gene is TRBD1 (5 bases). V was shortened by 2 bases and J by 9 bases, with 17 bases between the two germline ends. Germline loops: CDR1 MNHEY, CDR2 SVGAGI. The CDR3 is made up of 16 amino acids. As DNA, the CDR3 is TGTGCCAGCAGTTACCAAGTTGGGACGGCCGTTTCACCCCTCCACTTT. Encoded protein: CASSYQVGTAVSPLHF.

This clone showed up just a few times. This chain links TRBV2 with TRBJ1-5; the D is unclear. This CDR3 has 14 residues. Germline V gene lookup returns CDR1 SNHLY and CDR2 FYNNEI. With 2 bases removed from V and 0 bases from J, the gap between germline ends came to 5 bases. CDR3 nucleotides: TGTGCCAGCAGTGAACGGAGTAGCAATCAGCCCCAGCATTTT. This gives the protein CASSERSSNQPQHF.

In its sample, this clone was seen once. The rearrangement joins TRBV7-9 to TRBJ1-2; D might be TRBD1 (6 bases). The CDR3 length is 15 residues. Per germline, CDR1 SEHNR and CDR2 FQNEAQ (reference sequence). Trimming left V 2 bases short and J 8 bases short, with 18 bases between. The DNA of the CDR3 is TGTGCCAGCAGCTTAAGTGCGGGGGGCCTGGAGGGCTACACCTTC. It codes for CASSLSAGGLEGYTF.

CDR3 residues: CASSVQGVLQETQYF. CDR3 nucleotide sequence: TGTGCCAGTAGTGTACAGGGGGTGCTCCAAGAGACCCAGTACTTC. The rearrangement links TRBV19 to TRBJ2-5; 8 bases are shared with TRBD1. This CDR3 has 15 residues. Germline V gene lookup returns CDR1 LNHDA and CDR2 SQIVND (reference sequence). V shed 5 bases and J 1 base; nucleotides not matched to a gene: 6. Filled out from reference TRBV19 and TRBJ2-5, the complete variable domain reads DGGITQSPKYLFRKEGQNVTLSCEQNLNHDAMYWYRQDPGQGLRLIYYSQIVNDFQKGDIAEGYSVSREKKESFPLTVTSAQKNPTAFYLCASSVQGVLQETQYFGPGTRLLVL.

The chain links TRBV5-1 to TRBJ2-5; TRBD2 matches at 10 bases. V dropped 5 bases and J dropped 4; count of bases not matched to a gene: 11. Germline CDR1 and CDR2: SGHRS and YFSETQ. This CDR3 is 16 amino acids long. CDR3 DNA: TGCGCCAGCAGATTCGGGGGCCTAGCGGGGGCAGAGACCCAGTACTTC. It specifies CASRFGGLAGAETQYF. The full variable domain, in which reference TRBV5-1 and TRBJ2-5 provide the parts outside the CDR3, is KAGVTQTPRYLIKTRGQQVTLSCSPISGHRSVSWYQQTPGQGLQFLFEYFSETQRNKGNFPGRFSGRQFSNSRSEMNVSTLELGDSALYLCASRFGGLAGAETQYFGPGTRLLVL.

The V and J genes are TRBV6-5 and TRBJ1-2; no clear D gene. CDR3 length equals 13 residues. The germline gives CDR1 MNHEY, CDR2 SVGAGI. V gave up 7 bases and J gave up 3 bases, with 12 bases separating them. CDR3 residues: CASKIDTYYGYTF. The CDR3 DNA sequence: TGTGCCAGCAAGATAGACACTTACTATGGCTACACCTTC.

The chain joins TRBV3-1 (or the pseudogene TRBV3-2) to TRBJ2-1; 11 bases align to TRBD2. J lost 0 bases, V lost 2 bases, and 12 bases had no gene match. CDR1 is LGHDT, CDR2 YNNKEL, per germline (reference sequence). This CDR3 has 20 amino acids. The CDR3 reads CASSQWSLAGGLSSYNEQFF. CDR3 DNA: TGTGCCAGCAGCCAATGGAGCCTAGCGGGGGGCCTAAGCTCCTACAATGAGCAGTTCTTC.

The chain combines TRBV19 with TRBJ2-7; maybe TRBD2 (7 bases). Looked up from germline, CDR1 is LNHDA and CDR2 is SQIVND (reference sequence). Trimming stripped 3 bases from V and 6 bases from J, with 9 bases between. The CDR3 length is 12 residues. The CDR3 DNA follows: TGTGCCAGTAGTATGCGGGGGCCCGAGCAGTACTTC. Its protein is CASSMRGPEQYF.

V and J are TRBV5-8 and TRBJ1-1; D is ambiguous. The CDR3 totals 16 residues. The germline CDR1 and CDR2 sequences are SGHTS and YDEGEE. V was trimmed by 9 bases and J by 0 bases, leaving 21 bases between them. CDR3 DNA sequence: TGTGCCACCATAATGACCCTGACTGCGCTGAACACTGAAGCTTTCTTT. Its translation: CATIMTLTALNTEAFF. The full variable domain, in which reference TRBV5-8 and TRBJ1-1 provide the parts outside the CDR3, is EAGVTQSPTHLIKTRGQQATLRCSPISGHTSVYWYQQALGLGLQFLLWYDEGEERNRGNFPPRFSGRQFPNYSSELNVNALELEDSALYLCATIMTLTALNTEAFFGQGTRLTVV.